The clone carrying this T cell receptor (beta chain) has ten or more counts. With listed TCR primers and previously described methods, bulk TCR libraries were prepared. TCRdb reprocessed the PCR reads via MiXCR and lists one record per CDR3 protein. Here the sample spans over 300,000 distinct CDR3 sequences, roughly 24% being singletons. The data derive from a study of molecular identifiers for immune sequencing clone quantification. Background on the study: Replicate runs used RNA from roughly 21,000 or 96,000 naive CD8 cells, which was split five ways into aliquots, and four of those aliquots were then sequenced.

In the sort, naive CD8 T cells were defined as CD8+CD4-CCR7+CD45RA+. The sample was naive CD8+ T cells from blood, with Jurkat cell RNA spiked in. Subset specified: FACS-sorted CD8+CD4-CCR7+CD45RA+ naive T cells. The sequence came from a human donor in good health. Some libraries in this study had Jurkat cell RNA spiked in.

CDR3 DNA: TGCGCCAGCAGCTTGGAGGACAGGGTGCAAGAGACCCAGTACTTC. Its protein product is CASSLEDRVQETQYF. This rearrangement joins TRBV5-1 to TRBJ2-5, with TRBD1 identical over 8 bases. The germline gives CDR1 SGHRS, CDR2 YFSETQ. The CDR3 length is 15 residues. The ends lost 0 bases at V and 2 bases at J; junction bases unmatched: 3.